The sequence of this T cell receptor (beta chain) was determined in a study of graft-versus-host responses after intestinal transplantation. Assay used: immunoSEQ multiplex PCR; TCRdb lists only in-frame clones, some missing. This sample has 80,000 to 100,000 clones, with more than 85% found just once. Findings and limits, study-wide: Among circulating GvH clones, peak levels were associated with early post-transplant declines in HvG clones.

On this clone: Its antigen is unknown.

CDR1 is SGHAT, CDR2 FQNNGV, per germline. The V end was cut by 3 bases, the J end by 8 bases, with 16 bases between. The CDR3 covers 14 residues. The chain has TRBV11-2 and TRBJ1-2; the D gene is possibly TRBD1 (6 bases). The clonotype originates from a human donor who received an intestinal transplant. The sequencing here drew on unstimulated CD4+ T cells sorted from spleen or lymph node cells, taken before intestinal transplant. Written as DNA, the CDR3 is TGTGCCAGCAGCTTGGGGGCAACAGGGCAGGGCTACACCTTC. Translated: CASSLGATGQGYTF.